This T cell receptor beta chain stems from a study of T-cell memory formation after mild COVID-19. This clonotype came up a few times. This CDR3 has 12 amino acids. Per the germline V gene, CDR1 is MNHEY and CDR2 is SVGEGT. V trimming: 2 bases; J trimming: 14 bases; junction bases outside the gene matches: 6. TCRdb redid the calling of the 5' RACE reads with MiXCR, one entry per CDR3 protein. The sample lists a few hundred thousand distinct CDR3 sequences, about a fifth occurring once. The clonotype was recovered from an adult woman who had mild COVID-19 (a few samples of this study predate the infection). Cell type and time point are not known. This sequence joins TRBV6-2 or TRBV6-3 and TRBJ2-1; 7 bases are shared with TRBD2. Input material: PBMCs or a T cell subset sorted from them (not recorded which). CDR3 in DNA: TGTGCCAGCAGTTACGAGGGACTATTAGAGTTCTTC. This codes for CASSYEGLLEFF.